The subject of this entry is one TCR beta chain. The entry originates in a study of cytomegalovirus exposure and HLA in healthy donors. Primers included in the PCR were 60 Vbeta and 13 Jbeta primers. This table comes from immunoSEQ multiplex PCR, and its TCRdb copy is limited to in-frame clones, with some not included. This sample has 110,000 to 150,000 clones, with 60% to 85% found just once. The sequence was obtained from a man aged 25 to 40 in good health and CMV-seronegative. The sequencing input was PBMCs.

CDR3 in DNA: TGTGCCAGCTCACCGCGAGACATCGGATACCTGAACACTGAAGCTTTCTTT. Translation gives CASSPRDIGYLNTEAFF. This chain uses TRBV18 with TRBJ1-1; D remains unclear. Trimming stripped 3 bases from V and 0 bases from J, with 17 bases between. Germline CDR1 and CDR2: KGHSH and LQKENI. The CDR3 runs to 17 residues. The full variable domain, in which reference TRBV18 and TRBJ1-1 provide the parts outside the CDR3, is NAGVMQNPRHLVRRRGQEARLRCSPMKGHSHVYWYRQLPEEGLKFMVYLQKENIIDESGMPKERFSAEFPKEGPSILRIQQVVRGDSAAYFCASSPRDIGYLNTEAFFGQGTRLTVV.